What follows describes a single T cell receptor (beta chain). Its recognized antigen is unknown. The record has no base qualities; no much larger clone is one base away. The library relied on the immunoSEQ multiplex PCR assay. The multiplex PCR relied on a mix of 60 forward primers for TCR Vbeta segments and 13 reverse primers for TCR Jbeta segments. Amplification of the CDR3 region of rearranged TCR beta genes was performed with a multiplex PCR assay on genomic DNA. Amplified TCR beta libraries were sequenced as 87-base-pair reads on the Illumina HiSeq System. The paper's data handling went like this. A later analysis tallied about 77 million unique TCR beta chains across the 610 or so repertoires, and approximately 11 million of those chains were shared by two or more donors. To remove PCR and sequencing errors, raw reads were error-corrected and collapsed into unique sequences using a nearest-neighbor algorithm that merged closely related sequences. V, D and J gene segments were assigned by aligning CDR3 sequences to IMGT reference sequences. Each retained sequence needed at least a six-nucleotide match to both a V gene segment and a J gene segment. Rearrangements were called productive when the CDR3 lacked stop codons and stayed in frame with V and J; all others were non-productive. CDR3 was defined according to IMGT convention as the region running from the second conserved V-encoded cysteine to the conserved J-encoded phenylalanine. The earlier analysis of some 550 of the donors excluded any sequence lacking an unambiguous match to a single V gene segment. In an earlier analysis of a few hundred of the donors, V segments were called functional above 56.7% productive rearrangements and were called segregating when the between-donor standard deviation exceeded 5%. A statistical classification framework was built for diagnosing cytomegalovirus status from the catalog of TCR beta chain sequences. In a later analysis, V and J genes were assigned by comparing TCR nucleotide sequences against IMGT/GENE-DB human TR gene sequences. In a later analysis, CDR3 sequences and most-parsimonious VDJ recombination scenarios were assigned using the TCRdist pipeline. In a later analysis, every TCR beta chain was defined by the combination of its CDR3 amino acid sequence and its V-gene family, and reads without a unique V-gene family were dropped. To address suspected cross-contamination and a sequencing artifact, a later analysis removed approximately 590 highly shared, low-generation-probability nucleotide sequences. In a later analysis, a clonal expansion index for each public chain was calculated from normalized within-repertoire ranks of inferred template counts. In a later analysis, generation probabilities were computed using a VDJ recombination model fitted to out-of-frame rearrangements, and the results were checked against IGoR. In a later analysis, TCR-TCR, TCR-HLA and TCR-CMV co-occurrence was scored with hypergeometric tests, and a repertoire-size bias correction was applied to TCR pairs. In a later analysis, false discovery rates were estimated by permuting HLA or CMV assignments 20 times. A later analysis grouped co-occurring TCRs with DBSCAN, adding TCRdist sequence similarity when clustering within HLA-allele-positive subsets. For co-occurrence clustering, repertoires with fewer than 30,000 or more than 120,000 public chains were excluded, along with four to six repertoires with anomalous nucleotide sharing. The table comes from immuneACCESS by way of TCRdb, which keeps in-frame sequences with V and J called. Part of the clones is missing from these tables; in studies checked, under half for an unresolved V gene and the rest for unknown reasons. For V, J and clone size, that table is used; D and trimming come from the DNA. The sample data list around 99,000 clones, and around 73% of these were observed just once. The biggest ten clones account for roughly 8% of the sample.

The source of the sample is a study of cytomegalovirus exposure and HLA in healthy donors (dated by TCRdb to the late 2010s). Regarding the research as a whole: In an earlier analysis of roughly 590 of the donors, around 300 Gb of sequence data and 100 million or so unique TCR beta sequences from about 190 million T cells were reported. An early release covering approximately 600 HLA-typed donors comprised about 300 gigabases of sequencing data and 85 million to 100 million unique TCR sequences. Of the 300 to 500 genotyped donors, more than 75% were placed in the genetic ancestry cluster associated with self-reported Caucasian donors. The study aimed to test whether signatures of past pathogen exposure could be identified by cataloging public T cell receptors. The T cell repertoires of under 700 subjects were profiled by immunosequencing and related to cytomegalovirus serostatus. Besides the first cohort of roughly 660 subjects, a separate validation cohort made up of roughly 120 different subjects was used. To predict cytomegalovirus infection status, the study brought together high-throughput TCR immunosequencing, statistical association of individual TCRs with disease status, and machine learning. A later analysis re-analyzed previously published TCR beta repertoires from 666 donors and added high-resolution HLA genotyping to study TCR occurrence patterns. Rather than drawing on any new phenotypic data, the later analysis identified candidate immune exposures from TCR beta sequences and the way those sequences occurred across donors. In an earlier analysis of 500 to 650 of the donors, high-throughput TCR beta sequencing was used to judge whether each TCR beta V gene segment behaved as functional or pseudogenic. Donor age, sex, ethnicity and CMV serostatus were collected together with the repertoire data. Genome-wide SNP genotypes for about three fifths of the roughly 700 donors were used in a later genetic analysis, which treated that subset as a discovery cohort. Every discovery cohort repertoire had been produced on one sequencing platform. Class I and class II HLA loci were covered by the typing at four-digit resolution. Typing coverage varied by locus: about 620-640 donors for A, B, C, DRB1 and DQB1; more than 500 for DQA1; around 570 for DPA1; around 450 for DPB1. Four or five DR-DQ haplotypes were handled as single units for association and clustering, since linkage in the cohort was strong. Among roughly 370 genotyped donors of the cohort, an average of roughly 240,000 unique TCR beta nucleotide sequences were sequenced per donor, 15% to 20% of them non-productive. Paper-wide results and their limitations: Compared with equally common non-associated chains, HLA-associated TCR beta chains in a later analysis were more clonally expanded and had lower generation probabilities. The classifier was reported to diagnose cytomegalovirus status with high specificity and sensitivity in both the original and validation cohorts. According to the authors, the approach could potentially be generalized to other disease states and immunological phenotypes. Only TCR beta chains were sequenced in this cohort, and the absence of alpha or paired-chain data limited detectable features. A later analysis found that TCR association rates varied across HLA loci, with DRB1 alleles showing the most associated TCRs and HLA-C alleles the fewest. According to a later genetic analysis, donors in an Asian-associated ancestry cluster had fewer N-insertions in productive TCRs than the approximately 610-donor mean. Immune exposure information for the cohort was limited to CMV serostatus. Most TCR sequences were observed very rarely across donors, whereas some public TCRs were present in many individuals. Because counts were too low, some 17 rarely observed V segments, including chromosome 9 orphons, were left out of the earlier analysis of a few hundred of the donors. Specific HLA alleles were associated with 18,000 or so TCR beta sequences at a false discovery rate of 0.05 in a later analysis. In a later genetic analysis, a missense DCLRE1C variant was associated with V-gene and J-gene trimming of TCR beta chains, and the association was replicated in an independent cohort. Assigning TCR associations to individual alleles was difficult when HLA alleles, especially DR and DQ, strongly co-occurred. Linkage disequilibrium might explain the correlated functional status among segregating V segments, but an unknown experimental factor could not be ruled out. A further reported finding was that TCR beta sequences accurately predicted the HLA-A and HLA-B alleles for most subjects in the first cohort. Roughly uniform sequencing depth across donors was assumed in presence/absence analyses, although this assumption may not hold. In vitro tests confirmed that a few of the cytomegalovirus-associated TCR beta chains recognize cytomegalovirus antigens. In an earlier analysis of 587 of the donors, most TCR beta V segments appeared in productive rearrangements about 87% or about 30% of the time, broadly matching IMGT annotations. A later analysis found that most CMV-associated TCR beta chains appeared HLA-restricted, with HLA associations seemingly driven largely by CMV exposure. In the study, around 150 TCR beta chains were listed as associated with cytomegalovirus. Because HLA typing was unavailable for some donors at each locus, only the typed subset was used in association tests. A later analysis reported that several top co-occurrence clusters appeared linked to parvovirus B19, influenza, CMV and Epstein-Barr virus. A cluster of highly shared sequence variants was judged likely to represent a technical artifact of the sequencing pipeline.

In total, roughly 670 healthy bone marrow donors made up the cohort. At the time of sampling, every cohort member was nominally healthy, though immune exposures that went unrecorded were likely present. The donor was CMV seronegative and belonged to the group of over 300 seronegative cohort members. A peripheral blood sample was collected from each donor, and TCR beta sequencing was performed on peripheral blood mononuclear cells. The Qiagen DNeasy Blood Extraction Kit was used to extract genomic DNA from the blood cell samples. This sequence was found in a man in his forties or fifties in good health and CMV-seronegative. Sequenced input: PBMCs.

The CDR3 loop reads CASSPGQGETMNTEAFF. The nucleotides read TGTGCCAGCAGCCCGGGACAGGGGGAGACAATGAACACTGAAGCTTTCTTT. The sequence joins TRBV11-3 to TRBJ1-1; TRBD1 matches 11 bases in the middle. Germline trimming amounts to 5 bases on V and 0 bases on J, with 8 as the count of junction bases outside the gene matches. CDR3 length: 17 amino acids, cysteine to phenylalanine. The only DNA kept is the CDR3, 51 bases in frame from the first base. CDR1 and CDR2 are drawn from the germline V gene: SGHNT, YENEEA.